The clone carrying this T cell receptor (beta chain) was seen a handful of times. TCRdb itself ran the 5' RACE reads through MiXCR, one entry per CDR3 protein. The sample lists roughly 72,000 distinct CDR3 sequences; around 12% were seen once. V was clipped by 2 bases and J by 8 bases, with 14 bases between them. Germline assignment: CDR1 SGHRS and CDR2 YFSETQ. The CDR3 runs 14 residues. The data are from a study of early T cells in non-severe SARS-CoV-2 infection. Study-wide background: Chains stayed unpaired after sequencing of bulk RNA from unsorted whole blood.

Material: whole blood, obtained at baseline. The clonotype comes from an adult who was a healthcare worker with PCR-confirmed SARS-CoV-2 infection or an uninfected control (not recorded which). The chain joins TRBV5-1 to TRBJ2-4; D gene unclear. The CDR3 DNA sequence: TGCGCCAGCAGCTTCGACCACCAGAAGGACATTCAGTACTTC. This sequence encodes CASSFDHQKDIQYF.